The present T cell receptor beta chain was sequenced within a study of T-cell memory formation after mild COVID-19. In the study overall: TCR clusters largely stayed donor specific. General study results and limits: Contracting clones from day 15 to 85 had balanced CD4/CD8; later expanders favoured CD4+. There was no confirmation that second-wave clones peaking on day 37 were SARS-CoV-2 specific.

Germline CDR1 reads SQVTM; CDR2 reads ANQGSEA. CDR3 length equals 12 residues. Trimming removed 3 bases at V and 1 base at J, with 5 bases between. On this clonotype itself: Its specificity is not known.

TCRdb redid the calling of the 5' RACE reads with MiXCR, one entry per CDR3 protein. Of approximately 7,400 distinct CDR3 sequences listed, 31% are singletons. Sequenced material: PBMCs or a T cell subset sorted from them (not recorded which). The sequence came from an adult woman who had mild COVID-19 (a few samples of this study predate the infection). Cell type and time point are not known. The chain uses TRBV29-1 and TRBJ2-3; D ambiguous. The CDR3 DNA reads as TGCAGCGTTGATCCGGGCACAGATACGCAGTATTTT. This translates into CSVDPGTDTQYF.